Shown below are 21 T cell receptor beta chains from a single sample sequenced in a study of blood T cell repertoires in COVID-19. Repertoires were generated with immunoSEQ multiplex PCR, while TCRdb's copy carries only in-frame clones and drops some. The sample holds tens of thousands of clones, around four fifths seen once. The sequenced sample was peripheral blood. These receptors all stem from a man aged 55 to 70 with acute or convalescent COVID-19.

This clone was detected only a few times. The chain carries TRBV18 and TRBJ1-5, with D maybe TRBD1 (6 bases). The CDR3 runs 12 residues. CDR1 and CDR2 from the germline V gene are KGHSH and LQKENI. Deletions cut 6 bases from V and 4 bases from J, with 7 bases between. The CDR3 is CASSGANQPQHF. The CDR3 DNA reads as TGTGCCAGCTCGGGGGCTAATCAGCCCCAGCATTTT.

The genes are TRBV4-1 and TRBJ2-3, with 11 bases fitting TRBD2. Germline V lookup: CDR1 MGHRA, CDR2 YSYEKL. CDR3 length: 18 amino acids. J lost 13 bases, V lost 0 bases, and 18 bases had no gene match. The CDR3 DNA sequence: TGCGCCAGCAGCCAAGATCAGAGGCCACTAGCGGGGGCCGTGGCTAAGTATTTT. Amino acid sequence: CASSQDQRPLAGAVAKYF.

This chain links TRBV30 with TRBJ2-3; 13 bases are shared with TRBD2. The CDR3 contains 18 residues. J gave up 4 bases and V 3 bases, and 13 bases lay outside the gene matches. Germline values: CDR1 GTSNPN, CDR2 SVGIG (reference sequence). CDR3 sequence: CAWRPTSGGYSGPDTQYF. CDR3 DNA: TGTGCCTGGAGGCCGACTAGCGGGGGGTACTCCGGTCCAGATACGCAGTATTTT. Using reference TRBV30 and TRBJ2-3 for the parts outside the CDR3, the full variable domain is SQTIHQWPATLVQPVGSPLSLECTVEGTSNPNLYWYRQAAGRGLQLLFYSVGIGQISSEVPQNLSASRPQDRQFILSSKKLLLSDSGFYLCAWRPTSGGYSGPDTQYFGPGTRLTVL.

The chain couples TRBV10-2 to TRBJ2-2; D is undetermined. The CDR3 extends over 13 amino acids. The V gene lost 6 bases and the J gene lost 7 bases, with 12 bases spanning the gap. Per germline, CDR1 WSHSY and CDR2 SAAADI. The CDR3 spells CASRADFYGELFF. As DNA, the CDR3 is TGCGCCAGCAGAGCTGACTTCTACGGGGAGCTGTTTTTT.

This CDR3 reads CASRGDTGADTQYF. As DNA, the CDR3 is TGCGCCAGTCGGGGGGACACCGGAGCAGATACGCAGTATTTT. The V gene is TRBV5-1, the J gene TRBJ2-3; perhaps TRBD2 as D (7 bases). Germline V gene sequence: CDR1 SGHRS, CDR2 YFSETQ. V shed 8 bases and J shed 4 bases, with 17 bases lying between them. The CDR3 sequence is 14 residues long.

The chain couples TRBV7-3 to TRBJ2-2, with D uncertain. CDR3 length: 14 residues. The V and J ends lost 3 bases and 2 bases respectively, with 7 bases between them. Per germline, CDR1 SGHTA and CDR2 FQGTGA. The CDR3 region is CASSFSYNTGELFF. CDR3 sequence (DNA): TGTGCCAGCAGCTTCTCCTACAACACCGGGGAGCTGTTTTTT.

In regard to this clone: One end of the junction is discordant with germline, which a read error may explain. The chain joins TRBV2 to TRBJ1-4; TRBD1 agrees at 7 bases. CDR1 and CDR2 (germline): SNHLY, FYNNEI. The CDR3 has 12 residues. The CDR3 coding sequence is TGTGCCAGCAATGAACGGGACAGTAAACTGTTTTTT. Protein product: CASNERDSKLFF.

The chain joins TRBV5-5 to TRBJ1-1; D uncertain. V lost 5 bases, J lost 5 bases, and 13 bases lay in between. Germline CDR1 reads SGHKS; CDR2 reads YYEKEE (reference sequence). CDR3 size: 13 residues. The CDR3 sequence is CASRLERGTEAFF. The DNA of the CDR3 is TGTGCCAGCAGGCTGGAGAGAGGGACTGAAGCTTTCTTT. Supplemented by reference TRBV5-5 and TRBJ1-1, the full variable domain reads DAGVTQSPTHLIKTRGQQVTLRCSPISGHKSVSWYQQVLGQGPQFIFQYYEKEERGRGNFPDRFSARQFPNYSSELNVNALLLGDSALYLCASRLERGTEAFFGQGTRLTVV.

CDR3 loop: CASRLSREVGQPQHF. The DNA for the CDR3 is TGTGCCAGCAGACTCAGCAGGGAAGTAGGCCAGCCCCAGCATTTT. V is TRBV2 and J is TRBJ1-5; possible D gene TRBD1, 5 bases. Germline assignment: CDR1 SNHLY and CDR2 FYNNEI. CDR3 length: 15 amino acids. Trimming took 6 bases from V and 7 from J, leaving 19 bases between them.

The CDR3 here is CASSIRGGASGGSAYEQYF. The CDR3 DNA reads as TGTGCCAGCAGCATTAGGGGCGGGGCTAGCGGGGGCTCAGCCTACGAGCAGTACTTC. The V and J genes are TRBV7-8 and TRBJ2-7; 10 bases agree with TRBD2. Losses at the gene ends were 5 bases for V and 2 bases for J; bases not matched to a gene: 18. From germline, CDR1 is SGHVS and CDR2 FQNEAQ. This CDR3 has 19 residues.

This chain links TRBV2 with TRBJ2-7; TRBD2 aligns across 9 bases. With V trimmed by 7 bases and J by 0 bases, 4 bases remained unmatched. The CDR3 totals 14 residues. In germline, CDR1 is SNHLY, CDR2 FYNNEI. CDR3 residues: CASNLAGNSYEQYF. The CDR3 coding sequence is TGTGCCAGCAACCTAGCGGGGAACTCCTACGAGCAGTACTTC.

V and J are TRBV30 and TRBJ1-2, with 7 nucleotides matching TRBD1. From germline, CDR1 is GTSNPN and CDR2 SVGIG (reference sequence). J was trimmed by 4 bases and V by 2 bases; bases with no gene match: 7. This CDR3 is 14 amino acids long. The CDR3 sequence is CAWSIGTVIYGYTF. CDR3 bases: TGTGCCTGGAGTATCGGGACAGTGATCTATGGCTACACCTTC.

This chain links TRBV28 with TRBJ1-1; the D gene is possibly TRBD1 (5 bases). Germline V lookup: CDR1 MDHEN, CDR2 SYDVKM. This CDR3 spans 13 amino acids. The V gene lost 8 bases and the J gene lost 1 base, with 11 bases spanning the gap. For the CDR3, the DNA is TGTGCCAGCGGGGGGGACCGGAACACTGAAGCTTTCTTT. Protein: CASGGDRNTEAFF. Full variable domain (rest looked up from reference TRBV28 and TRBJ1-1): DVKVTQSSRYLVKRTGEKVFLECVQDMDHENMFWYRQDPGLGLRLIYFSYDVKMKEKGDIPEGYSVSREKKERFSLILESASTNQTSMYLCASGGDRNTEAFFGQGTRLTVV.

The chain employs TRBV7-9 and TRBJ2-3; TRBD2 might be the D (6 bases). This CDR3 region has 15 residues. CDR1 SEHNR and CDR2 FQNEAQ come from the germline V gene (reference sequence). The V end lost 4 bases, the J end lost 7 bases, and 18 bases lay between the germline ends. The CDR3 spells CASSSTWETRNTQYF. As DNA, the CDR3 is TGTGCCAGCAGCTCCACGTGGGAGACTAGGAATACGCAGTATTTT.

The CDR3 DNA follows: TGTGCCTGGTCAGGACAGGGGTACACTGAAGCTTTCTTT. Its protein is CAWSGQGYTEAFF. This chain connects TRBV30 to TRBJ1-1, with 9 bases that match TRBD1. Per germline, CDR1 GTSNPN and CDR2 SVGIG (reference sequence). The CDR3 is 13 amino acids. Trimming removed 5 bases from V and 3 bases from J; junction bases left unmatched: 4.

The chain recombines TRBV5-6 with TRBJ2-5; TRBD2 agrees at 7 bases. With V trimmed by 4 bases and J by 7 bases, 4 bases remained unmatched. CDR1 and CDR2 from the germline V gene are SGHDT and YYEEEE. The CDR3 consists of 12 residues. Here the CDR3 reads CASSPGGWTQYF. CDR3 sequence (DNA): TGTGCCAGCAGCCCGGGGGGATGGACCCAGTACTTC. The variable domain in full, completed from reference TRBV5-6 and TRBJ2-5, reads DAGVTQSPTHLIKTRGQQVTLRCSPKSGHDTVSWYQQALGQGPQFIFQYYEEEERQRGNFPDRFSGHQFPNYSSELNVNALLLGDSALYLCASSPGGWTQYFGPGTRLLVL.

This clone was seen a single time. The V and J genes are TRBV18 and TRBJ1-2; D possibly corresponds to TRBD1 (6 bases). This CDR3 region has 15 residues. The V gene lost 3 bases and the J gene lost 2 bases, with 13 bases spanning the gap. From germline, CDR1 is KGHSH and CDR2 LQKENI. The CDR3 spells CASSPGQGSNYGYTF. Written as DNA, the CDR3 is TGTGCCAGCTCACCGGGGCAGGGGTCGAACTATGGCTACACCTTC.

The chain carries TRBV12-3 or TRBV12-4 and TRBJ2-1; 7 nucleotides match TRBD1. J gave up 12 bases and V 5 bases, and 10 bases lay outside the gene matches. This CDR3 region has 13 residues. The DNA of the CDR3 is TGTGCCAGCAGTCGTACAGGGGTATGGGGGCAGTTCTTC. It codes for CASSRTGVWGQFF.

The gene calls are TRBV6-5 and TRBJ1-6; TRBD1 aligns across 9 bases. Germline CDR1 MNHEY, CDR2 SVGAGI. The CDR3 is 13 residues long. With V trimmed by 4 bases and J by 9 bases, 1 base remained unmatched. The CDR3 nucleotides read TGTGCCAGCAGTTGGGACAGGGTTTCACCCCTCCACTTT. Its protein is CASSWDRVSPLHF.

The gene calls are TRBV6-2 or TRBV6-3 and TRBJ2-1; no definite D call. The germline V gene has CDR1 MNHEY and CDR2 SVGEGT. Trimming removed 5 bases at V and 0 bases at J, with 8 bases between. This CDR3 contains 14 residues. The DNA of the CDR3 is TGTGCCAGCAGTCGTCCGAGCTCCTACAATGAGCAGTTCTTC. Its translation is CASSRPSSYNEQFF.

The V gene is TRBV5-4, the J gene TRBJ2-5, with 12 bases matching TRBD1. Germline V CDR1 and CDR2: SGHNT, YYREEE (reference sequence). The ends lost 4 bases at V and 5 bases at J; junction bases unmatched: 9. The CDR3 has 16 amino acids. The CDR3 region has the DNA TGTGCCAGCAGCCTACCGGGACAGGGGGCTGGGGAGACCCAGTACTTC. This translates into CASSLPGQGAGETQYF.